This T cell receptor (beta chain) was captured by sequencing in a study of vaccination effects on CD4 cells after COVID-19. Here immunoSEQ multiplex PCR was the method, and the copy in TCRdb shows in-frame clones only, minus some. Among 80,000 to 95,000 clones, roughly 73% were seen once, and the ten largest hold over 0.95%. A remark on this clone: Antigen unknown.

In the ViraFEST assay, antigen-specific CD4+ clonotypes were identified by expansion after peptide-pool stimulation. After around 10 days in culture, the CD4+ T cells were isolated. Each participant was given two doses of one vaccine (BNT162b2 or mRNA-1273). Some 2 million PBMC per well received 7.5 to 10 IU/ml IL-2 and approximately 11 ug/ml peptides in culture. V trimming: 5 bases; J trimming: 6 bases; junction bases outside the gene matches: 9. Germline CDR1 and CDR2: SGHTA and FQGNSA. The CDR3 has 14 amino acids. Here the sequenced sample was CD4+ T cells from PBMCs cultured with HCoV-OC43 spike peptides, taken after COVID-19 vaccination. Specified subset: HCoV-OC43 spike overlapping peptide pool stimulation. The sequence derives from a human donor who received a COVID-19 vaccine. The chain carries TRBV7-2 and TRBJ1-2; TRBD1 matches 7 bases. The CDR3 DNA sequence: TGTGCCAGCAGCGGGGAACAGGGGTATGATGGCTACACCTTC. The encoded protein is CASSGEQGYDGYTF.